This T cell receptor beta chain is drawn from a study of blood T cell repertoires in COVID-19 (dated by TCRdb to 2018 to 2021). Regarding the research as a whole: Samples covering the acute and convalescent phases of COVID-19 were provided by collaborators in the United States, Italy and Spain. The material from the prospective study consisted of cDNA or gDNA derived from T cells, B-cell-depleted T cells, or PBMCs. The repertoires were released in a freely available public database meant as a resource for research on the immune response to SARS-CoV-2. HLA class I and class II types, where available, came from metadata supplied by the sample provider rather than from assay-based typing. Subjects who had been exposed to COVID-19, were actively infected with it, or had recovered from it provided the deeply sampled blood TCRbeta repertoires that made up the dataset. The samples were drawn from two sources: the first 160 participants of the ongoing ImmuneRACE study, and over 1,000 subjects contributed by 6 global collaborators. The sample metadata nearly always contained a de-identified subject ID, COVID-19 status, age in years and sex. What the research found in general, with its limitations: How much clinical and demographic metadata was included differed by source and by participant, and the metadata was provided uncurated.

As encoded in the germline V gene (reference sequence), CDR1 is LNHDA while CDR2 is SQIVND. V gives up 3 bases and J gives up 0 bases, and the segment between their germline ends measures 11 bases. From its cysteine to its phenylalanine, the CDR3 spans 15 amino acids. CDR3 DNA only is kept here, 45 bases in frame from base 1. Collaborating institutions collected whole blood in K2EDTA tubes following their own protocols. For TCRbeta analysis, collaborators shipped samples as frozen whole blood, isolated PBMCs, or DNA extracted from either of those sample types. TCRbeta CDR3 regions were amplified from genomic DNA by means of the immunoSEQ Assay, a bias-controlled multiplex PCR. Processing in the source paper ran as follows. Within the assay, amplification of reference gene primers was used to estimate how many nucleated cells each sample contained. To quantify the absolute abundance of each unique TCRbeta CDR3 rearrangement, sequence reads were collapsed and filtered. Productive Simpson clonality was computed per sample as the square root of Simpson's diversity index over productive rearrangements. Imported from immuneACCESS, the table was reduced by TCRdb to in-frame sequences with V and J called. These copies leave out some clones; in studies compared against another copy, an unresolved V gene accounts for under half, and the cause of the remainder is not known. Clonal size and the V and J genes are those of that table, whereas D and trimming came from the DNA. The table for this sample lists some 170,000 clones; about 81% of them were counted only once. Approximately 8.7% of the sample goes to the ten largest clones.

Details on this clone: Its target antigen remains unknown. No much larger clone exists at a distance of one base, and base qualities are not known.

The material sequenced was peripheral blood. The V and J segments used are TRBV19 and TRBJ2-5; possibly the D gene is TRBD2, per 6 matching bases. This receptor was taken from a woman in her 70s with acute or convalescent COVID-19. The DNA reads as follows: TGTGCCAGTAGTATGGTTAGCGGCTACCAAGAGACCCAGTACTTC. The encoded protein is CASSMVSGYQETQYF.